This note documents a single T cell receptor beta chain sequence. The data were obtained in a study of shared T cell receptors in the human thymus. Germline V gene data show CDR1 as SNHLY and CDR2 as FYNNEI. The CDR3 is 10 amino acids. V lost 8 bases to trimming and J lost 16 bases; unmatched junction nucleotides: 8. Sequencing was performed with immunoSEQ multiplex PCR; in TCRdb, only in-frame clones are kept and a portion is missing. The table lists 450,000 to 650,000 clones, 78% of them singletons, with more than 0.01% in the top ten. These same data were also listed under a study on human thymus T cells. That work adds: The people who donated were healthy Finnish babies having corrective surgery for congenital heart defects. The thymus was resected at corrective cardiac surgery. It looked as if thymic and blood repertoires used V and J genes in a biased way. Related research reported highly overlapping thymic repertoires among unrelated individuals.

This rearrangement joins TRBV2 to TRBJ2-1, with 7 bases identical to TRBD1. The clonotype originates from a boy in the first two years of life with a congenital heart defect. Sample: thymocytes. The CDR3 is CASRRQGTFF. The CDR3 DNA reads TGTGCCAGCCGAAGACAGGGAACCTTCTTC. Filled out from reference TRBV2 and TRBJ2-1, the complete variable domain reads EPEVTQTPSHQVTQMGQEVILRCVPISNHLYFYWYRQILGQKVEFLVSFYNNEISEKSEIFDDQFSVERPDGSNFTLKIRSTKLEDSAMYFCASRRQGTFFGPGTRLTVL.